A single T cell receptor (beta chain) is shown here with its context. The CDR3 is made up of 17 amino acids. The germline V gene encodes CDR1 MNHEY and CDR2 SVGEGT. The source of the sample is a study of monozygotic twins with inflammatory bowel disease. For each CDR3 protein, TCRdb gives one entry from its re-call of the 5' RACE reads, without DNA. Its clone listing holds some 130,000 distinct CDR3 sequences. The chain recombines TRBV6-2 or TRBV6-3 with TRBJ2-7; the D gene TCRdb calls, TRBD2, cannot be checked with no DNA. The TCR comes from a human donor with ulcerative colitis or Crohn's disease, or a healthy co-twin of an affected twin (not recorded which). Sequenced material: blood. CDR3 amino acids: CASSFFPLSGLFYEQYF.